This section outlines one T cell receptor (beta chain) sequence together with its context. The source of the sample is a study of patients and donors after allogeneic stem cell transplantation. TCRdb recomputed calls from the RT-PCR reads with MiXCR, one row per CDR3 protein. The table lists roughly 960,000 distinct CDR3 sequences, more than 15% of them singletons, with 6% in the top ten. Unmatched junction bases numbered 8, after V lost 8 bases and J lost 3 bases. This CDR3 is built from 13 residues. Germline V gene data show CDR1 as SGHDT and CDR2 as YYEEEE. The sequenced sample consisted of blood, either unsorted or a sorted T cell fraction (not recorded which). This sequence was found in a human donor who was either an allogeneic HSCT recipient or a stem cell or donor lymphocyte infusion donor (not recorded which). It is not recorded whose cells these are; they may come from a transplant donor. V gene TRBV5-6 combines with J gene TRBJ2-7; TRBD1 matches at 7 bases. CDR3 in amino acids: CASGTERVYEQYF. The CDR3 nucleotides read TGTGCCAGTGGGACAGAGCGAGTCTACGAGCAGTACTTC.